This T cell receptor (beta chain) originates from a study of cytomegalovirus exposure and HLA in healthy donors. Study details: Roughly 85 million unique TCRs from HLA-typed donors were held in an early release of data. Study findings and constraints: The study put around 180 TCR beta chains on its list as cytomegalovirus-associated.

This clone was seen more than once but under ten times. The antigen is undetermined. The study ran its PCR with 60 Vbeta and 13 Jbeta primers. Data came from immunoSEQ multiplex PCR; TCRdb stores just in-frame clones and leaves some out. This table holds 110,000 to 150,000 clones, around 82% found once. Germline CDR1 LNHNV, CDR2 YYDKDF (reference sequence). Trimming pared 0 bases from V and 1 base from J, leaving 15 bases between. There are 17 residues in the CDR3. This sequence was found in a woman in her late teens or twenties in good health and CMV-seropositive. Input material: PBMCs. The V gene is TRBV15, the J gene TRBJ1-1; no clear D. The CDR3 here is CATSREGVSTANTEAFF. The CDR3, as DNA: TGTGCCACCAGCAGAGAGGGAGTCTCAACGGCGAACACTGAAGCTTTCTTT.